This T cell receptor beta chain was recovered during a study of T cells after yellow fever vaccination. Trimming took off 6 bases at V and 2 bases at J, with 14 bases between the two ends. CDR3 length equals 14 residues. The table lists this clonotype with many counts. TCRdb re-called the 5' RACE reads with MiXCR, one entry per CDR3 protein. The sample shows some 97,000 distinct CDR3 sequences, approximately 6.3% of them seen only once. Here the sequenced sample was CD8+ T cells sorted from PBMCs, taken 10 days after the yellow fever booster vaccination. The TCR was taken from a man younger than 35 who received the YFV17D yellow fever vaccine. The chain has TRBV12-3 or TRBV12-4 and TRBJ2-7; D may be TRBD1 (6 bases). Here the CDR3 DNA reads TGTGCCAGCAGACTAGGGGGTAATCCCTACGAGCAGTACTTC. This gives the protein CASRLGGNPYEQYF.